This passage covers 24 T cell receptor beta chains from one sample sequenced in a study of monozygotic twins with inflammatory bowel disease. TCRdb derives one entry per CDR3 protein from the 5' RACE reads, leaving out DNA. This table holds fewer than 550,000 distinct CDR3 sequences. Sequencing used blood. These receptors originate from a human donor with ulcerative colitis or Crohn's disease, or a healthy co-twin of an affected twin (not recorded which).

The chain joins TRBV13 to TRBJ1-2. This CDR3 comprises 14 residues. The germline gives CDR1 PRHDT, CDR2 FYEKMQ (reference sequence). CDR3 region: CASSLRVFSYGYTF.

The chain's CDR3 is CAWSPGTQNTEAFF. The J gene is TRBJ1-1, the V gene TRBV30; TCRdb gives TRBD1 as the D gene, but with no DNA this cannot be confirmed. This CDR3 has 14 amino acids. Germline CDR1 and CDR2: GTSNPN and SVGIG (reference sequence).

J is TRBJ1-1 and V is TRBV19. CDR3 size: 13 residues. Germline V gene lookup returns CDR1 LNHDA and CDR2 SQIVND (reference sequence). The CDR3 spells CASSPQSNTEAFF. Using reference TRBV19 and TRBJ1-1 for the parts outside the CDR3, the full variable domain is DGGITQSPKYLFRKEGQNVTLSCEQNLNHDAMYWYRQDPGQGLRLIYYSQIVNDFQKGDIAEGYSVSREKKESFPLTVTSAQKNPTAFYLCASSPQSNTEAFFGQGTRLTVV.

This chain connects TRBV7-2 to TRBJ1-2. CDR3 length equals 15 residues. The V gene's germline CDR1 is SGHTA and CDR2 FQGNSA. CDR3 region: CASSLDLGTNYGYTF. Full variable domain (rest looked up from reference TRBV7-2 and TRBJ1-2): GAGVSQSPSNKVTEKGKDVELRCDPISGHTALYWYRQSLGQGLEFLIYFQGNSAPDKSGLPSDRFSAERTGGSVSTLTIQRTQQEDSAVYLCASSLDLGTNYGYTFGSGTRLTVV.

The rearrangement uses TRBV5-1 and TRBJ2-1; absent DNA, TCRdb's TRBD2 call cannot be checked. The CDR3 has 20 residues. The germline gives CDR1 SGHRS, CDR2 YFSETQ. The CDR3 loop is CASSLWSGQGRTSGMNEQFF.

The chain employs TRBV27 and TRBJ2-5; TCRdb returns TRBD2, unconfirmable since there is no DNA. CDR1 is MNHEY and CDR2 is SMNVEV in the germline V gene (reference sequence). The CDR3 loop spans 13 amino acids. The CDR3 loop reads CASSLGPSKTQYF.

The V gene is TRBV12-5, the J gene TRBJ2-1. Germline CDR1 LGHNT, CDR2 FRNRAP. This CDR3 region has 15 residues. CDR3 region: CASGLGQTLGDEQFF. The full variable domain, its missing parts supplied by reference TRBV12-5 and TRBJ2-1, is DARVTQTPRHKVTEMGQEVTMRCQPILGHNTVFWYRQTMMQGLELLAYFRNRAPLDDSGMPKDRFSAEMPDATLATLKIQPSEPRDSAVYFCASGLGQTLGDEQFFGPGTRLTVL.

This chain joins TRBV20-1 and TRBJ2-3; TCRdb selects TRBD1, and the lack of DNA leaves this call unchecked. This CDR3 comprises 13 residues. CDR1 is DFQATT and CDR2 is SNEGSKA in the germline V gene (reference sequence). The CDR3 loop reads CSATRQGTDTQYF.

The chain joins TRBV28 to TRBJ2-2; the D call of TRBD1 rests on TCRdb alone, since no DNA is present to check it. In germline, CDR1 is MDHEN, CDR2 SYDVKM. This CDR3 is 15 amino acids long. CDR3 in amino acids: CASLTGGANTGELFF.

CDR3: CASSQNLHGAGGLPWTQYF. The chain employs TRBV4-2 and TRBJ2-5; the TCRdb call, TRBD2, lacks DNA for checking. This CDR3 contains 19 residues. Germline V gene data show CDR1 as LGHNA and CDR2 as YNFKEQ.

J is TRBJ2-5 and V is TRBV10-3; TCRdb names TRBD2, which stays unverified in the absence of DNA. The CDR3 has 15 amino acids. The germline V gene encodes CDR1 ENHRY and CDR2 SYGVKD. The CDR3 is CAISGTSGRKETQYF.

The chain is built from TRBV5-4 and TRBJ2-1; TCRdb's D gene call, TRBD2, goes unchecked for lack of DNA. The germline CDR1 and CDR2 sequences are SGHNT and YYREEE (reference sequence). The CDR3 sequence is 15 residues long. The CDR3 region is CASSLTSGSWDEQFF.

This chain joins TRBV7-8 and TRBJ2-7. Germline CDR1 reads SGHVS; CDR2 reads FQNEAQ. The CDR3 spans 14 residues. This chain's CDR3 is CASSLSRPSYEQYF.

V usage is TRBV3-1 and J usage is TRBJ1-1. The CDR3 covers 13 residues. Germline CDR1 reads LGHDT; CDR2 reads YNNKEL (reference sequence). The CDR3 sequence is CASSPRGGREAFF.

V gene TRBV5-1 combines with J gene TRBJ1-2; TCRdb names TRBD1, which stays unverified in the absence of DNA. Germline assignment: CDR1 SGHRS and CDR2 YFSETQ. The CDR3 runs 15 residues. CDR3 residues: CASSSGDTSNYGYTF.

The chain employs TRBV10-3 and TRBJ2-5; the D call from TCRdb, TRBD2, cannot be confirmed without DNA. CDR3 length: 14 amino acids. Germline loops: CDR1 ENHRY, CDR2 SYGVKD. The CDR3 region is CAISGLAELETQYF.

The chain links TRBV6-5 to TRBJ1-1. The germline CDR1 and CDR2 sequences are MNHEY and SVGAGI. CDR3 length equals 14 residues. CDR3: CASSCSTFYTEAFF.

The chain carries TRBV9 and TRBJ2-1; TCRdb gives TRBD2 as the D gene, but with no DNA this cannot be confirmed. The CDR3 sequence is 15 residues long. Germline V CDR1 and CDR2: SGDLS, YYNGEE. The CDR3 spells CASSALAGGLMEQFF. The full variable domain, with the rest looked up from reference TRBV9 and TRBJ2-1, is DSGVTQTPKHLITATGQRVTLRCSPRSGDLSVYWYQQSLDQGLQFLIQYYNGEERAKGNILERFSAQQFPDLHSELNLSSLELGDSALYFCASSALAGGLMEQFFGPGTRLTVL.

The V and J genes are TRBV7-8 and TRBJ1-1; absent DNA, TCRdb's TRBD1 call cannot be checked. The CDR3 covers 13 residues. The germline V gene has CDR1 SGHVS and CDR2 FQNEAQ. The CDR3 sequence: CASSPRTGKEAFF.

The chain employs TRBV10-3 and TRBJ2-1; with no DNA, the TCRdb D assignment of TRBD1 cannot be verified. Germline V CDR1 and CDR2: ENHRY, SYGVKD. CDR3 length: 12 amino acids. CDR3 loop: CAISHPGNEQFF.

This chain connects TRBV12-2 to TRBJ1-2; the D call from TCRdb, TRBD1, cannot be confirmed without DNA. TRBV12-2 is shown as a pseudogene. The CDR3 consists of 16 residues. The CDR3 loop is CASRLAVDRGGYGYTF.

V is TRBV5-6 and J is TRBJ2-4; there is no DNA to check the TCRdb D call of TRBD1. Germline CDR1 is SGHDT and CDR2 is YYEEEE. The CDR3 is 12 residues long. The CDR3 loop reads CASSPGKNIQYF.

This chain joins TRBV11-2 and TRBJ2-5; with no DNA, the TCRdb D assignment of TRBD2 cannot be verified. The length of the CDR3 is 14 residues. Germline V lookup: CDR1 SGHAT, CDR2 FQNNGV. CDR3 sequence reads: CASSATGAFQTQYF. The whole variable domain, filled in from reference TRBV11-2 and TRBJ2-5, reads EAGVAQSPRYKIIEKRQSVAFWCNPISGHATLYWYQQILGQGPKLLIQFQNNGVVDDSQLPKDRFSAERLKGVDSTLKIQPAKLEDSAVYLCASSATGAFQTQYFGPGTRLLVL.

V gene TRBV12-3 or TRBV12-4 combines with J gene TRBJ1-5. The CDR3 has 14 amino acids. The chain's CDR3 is CASSFRGARQPQHF.